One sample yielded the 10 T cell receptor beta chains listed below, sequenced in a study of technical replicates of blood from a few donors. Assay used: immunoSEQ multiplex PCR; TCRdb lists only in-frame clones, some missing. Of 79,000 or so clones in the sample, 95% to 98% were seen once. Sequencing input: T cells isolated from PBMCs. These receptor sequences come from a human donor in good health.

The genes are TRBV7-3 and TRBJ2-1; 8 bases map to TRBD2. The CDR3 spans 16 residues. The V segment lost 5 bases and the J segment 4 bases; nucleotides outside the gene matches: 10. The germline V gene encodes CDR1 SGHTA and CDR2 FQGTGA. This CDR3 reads CASSPNPTSVYNEQFF. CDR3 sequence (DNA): TGTGCCAGCAGCCCGAACCCGACTAGCGTGTACAATGAGCAGTTCTTC.

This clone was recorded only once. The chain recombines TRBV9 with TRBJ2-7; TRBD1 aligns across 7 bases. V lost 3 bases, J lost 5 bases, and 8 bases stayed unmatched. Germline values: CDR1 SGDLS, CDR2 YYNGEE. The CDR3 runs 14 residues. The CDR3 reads CASSGNYRGNEQYF. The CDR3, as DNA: TGTGCCAGCAGCGGAAACTACAGGGGAAACGAGCAGTACTTC.

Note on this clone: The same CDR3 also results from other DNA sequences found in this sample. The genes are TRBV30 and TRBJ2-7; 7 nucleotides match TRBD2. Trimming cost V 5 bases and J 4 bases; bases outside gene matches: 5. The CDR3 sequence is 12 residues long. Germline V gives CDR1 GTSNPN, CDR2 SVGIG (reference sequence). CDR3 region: CAWDSGSYEQYF. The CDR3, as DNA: TGTGCCTGGGATAGCGGGTCATACGAGCAGTACTTC.

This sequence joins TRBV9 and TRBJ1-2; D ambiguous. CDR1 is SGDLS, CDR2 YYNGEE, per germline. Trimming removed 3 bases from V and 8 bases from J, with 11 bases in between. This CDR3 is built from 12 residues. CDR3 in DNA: TGTGCCAGCAGCGCCACATTCTGGGGCTACACCTTC. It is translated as CASSATFWGYTF.

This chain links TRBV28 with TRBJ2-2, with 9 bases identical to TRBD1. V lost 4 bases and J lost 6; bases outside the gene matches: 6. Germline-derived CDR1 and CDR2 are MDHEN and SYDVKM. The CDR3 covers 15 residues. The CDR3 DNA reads TGTGCCAGCAGTTCCCGGACAGGGGTTCCCGGGGAGCTGTTTTTT. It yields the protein CASSSRTGVPGELFF.

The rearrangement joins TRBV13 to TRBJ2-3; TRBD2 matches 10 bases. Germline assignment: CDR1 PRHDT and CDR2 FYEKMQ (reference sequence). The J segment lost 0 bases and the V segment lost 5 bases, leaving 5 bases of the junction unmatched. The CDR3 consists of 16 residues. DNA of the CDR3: TGTGCCAGCAGCCTACCGACTAGCGGGAGCACAGATACGCAGTATTTT. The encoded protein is CASSLPTSGSTDTQYF.

This CDR3 reads CASSDGSNQPQHF. In nucleotides, the CDR3 is TGTGCCAGCAGTGACGGTAGCAATCAGCCCCAGCATTTT. The rearrangement uses TRBV25-1 and TRBJ1-5; D remains ambiguous. Germline CDR1 MGHDK, CDR2 SYGVNS. The V and J ends lost 3 bases and 0 bases respectively, with 3 bases between them. This CDR3 comprises 13 residues. The full variable domain, with the rest looked up from reference TRBV25-1 and TRBJ1-5, is EADIYQTPRYLVIGTGKKITLECSQTMGHDKMYWYQQDPGMELHLIHYSYGVNSTEKGDLSSESTVSRIRTEHFPLTLESARPSHTSQYLCASSDGSNQPQHFGDGTRLSIL.

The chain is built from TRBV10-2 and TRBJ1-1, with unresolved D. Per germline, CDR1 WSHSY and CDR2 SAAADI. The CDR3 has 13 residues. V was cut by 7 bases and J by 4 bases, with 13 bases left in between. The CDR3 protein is CASTGQASTEAFF. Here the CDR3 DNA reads TGCGCCAGCACAGGCCAGGCCAGCACTGAAGCTTTCTTT.

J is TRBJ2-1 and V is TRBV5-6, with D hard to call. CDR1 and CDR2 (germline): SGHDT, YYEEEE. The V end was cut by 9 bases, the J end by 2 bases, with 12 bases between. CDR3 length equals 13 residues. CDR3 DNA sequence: TGTGCCACCCGAGGAATCACCTACAATGAGCAGTTCTTC. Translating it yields CATRGITYNEQFF.

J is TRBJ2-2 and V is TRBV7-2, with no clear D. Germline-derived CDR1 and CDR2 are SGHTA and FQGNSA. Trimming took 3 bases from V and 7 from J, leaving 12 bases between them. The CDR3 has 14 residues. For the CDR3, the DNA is TGTGCCAGCAGCTTCGTCGAACGGTTCGGGGAGCTGTTTTTT. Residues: CASSFVERFGELFF.